Below are 28 T cell receptor beta chains sequenced from a single sample in a study of T cell changes during pregnancy in multiple sclerosis. Sequenced by immunoSEQ multiplex PCR; TCRdb stores in-frame clones only, minus some. The repertoire holds under 85,000 clones, with approximately 90% as singletons. The source material was CD4+ T cells from peripheral blood mononuclear cells, sampled in the second trimester of pregnancy. These receptors came from a female donor with multiple sclerosis, enrolled in a pregnancy study.

The CDR3 DNA follows: TGTGCCAGTAGTATACTAGGGGATGTCAGTGAAGCTTTCTTT. This gives the protein CASSILGDVSEAFF. The chain couples TRBV19 to TRBJ1-1, with a possible D match to TRBD1 (5 bases). V lost 2 bases, J lost 7 bases, and 14 bases lay in between. The CDR3 consists of 14 residues. Germline V gives CDR1 LNHDA, CDR2 SQIVND (reference sequence).

The chain employs TRBV2 and TRBJ2-7, with D uncertain. The germline V gene has CDR1 SNHLY and CDR2 FYNNEI. CDR3 length equals 11 residues. Trimming stripped 5 bases from V and 7 bases from J, with 9 bases between. For the CDR3, the DNA is TGTGCCAGCAGTAATCACCGGGAGCAGTACTTC. It translates to CASSNHREQYF.

The sample holds one count of this clone. The rearrangement links TRBV10-3 to TRBJ2-2, with 9 bases identical to TRBD1. CDR3 length equals 14 residues. V trimming: 6 bases; J trimming: 4 bases; junction bases outside the gene matches: 3. In germline, CDR1 is ENHRY, CDR2 SYGVKD. The CDR3 DNA sequence: TGTGCCATCAGGGGACAGGGCCTCACCGGGGAGCTGTTTTTT. Its translation is CAIRGQGLTGELFF.

This clone appeared a few times. This chain links TRBV6-5 with TRBJ1-2; TRBD1 agrees at 8 bases. The CDR3 is made up of 15 amino acids. The germline V gene has CDR1 MNHEY and CDR2 SVGAGI. V lost 2 bases to trimming and J lost 1 base; unmatched junction nucleotides: 3. The CDR3 DNA sequence: TGTGCCAGCAGTTACATGGGACAGGTTAACTATGGCTACACCTTC. Its translation: CASSYMGQVNYGYTF.

The chain couples TRBV5-1 to TRBJ1-6; no definite D call. CDR3 length: 15 amino acids. V was cut by 0 bases and J by 5 bases, with 9 bases left in between. Germline lookup yields CDR1 SGHRS and CDR2 YFSETQ. The CDR3 DNA sequence: TGCGCCAGCAGCTTGGCCGGGAGACATAATTCACCCCTCCACTTT. Its translation is CASSLAGRHNSPLHF.

This rearrangement joins TRBV5-1 to TRBJ1-1, with D perhaps TRBD1 (5 bases). CDR3 size: 14 residues. V was clipped by 3 bases and J by 4 bases, with 13 bases between them. Germline CDR1 SGHRS, CDR2 YFSETQ. The CDR3 reads CASSSRQGTTEAFF. The CDR3 nucleotides read TGCGCCAGCAGCTCCCGCCAGGGAACCACTGAAGCTTTCTTT.

This clone was recorded once. The chain links TRBV5-4 to TRBJ1-1; D is uncertain. CDR3 size: 13 residues. The germline CDR1 and CDR2 sequences are SGHNT and YYREEE (reference sequence). V was shortened by 4 bases and J by 2 bases, with 9 bases between the two germline ends. CDR3 amino acids: CASSATLNTEAFF. CDR3 in DNA: TGTGCCAGCAGCGCGACACTCAACACTGAAGCTTTCTTT.

This clone showed up just once. At one boundary the junction diverges from the germline segment, which might be a read error. J is TRBJ2-7 and V is TRBV7-7; perhaps TRBD1 as D (6 bases). The germline CDR1 and CDR2 sequences are SSHAT and FNYEAQ (reference sequence). The CDR3 runs to 14 residues. The CDR3 here is CASSVSGDGGEQYF. The CDR3 bases are TGTGCTAGCAGCGTATCAGGGGATGGGGGCGAGCAGTACTTC.

The rearrangement links TRBV11-2 to TRBJ2-1, with 9 positions matching TRBD2. Germline trimming cut 1 base from V and 4 bases from J; bases unmatched to any gene: 5. This CDR3 is 16 amino acids long. CDR1 is SGHAT and CDR2 is FQNNGV in the germline V gene. The CDR3: CASSLVASGGYNEQFF. Written as DNA, the CDR3 is TGTGCCAGCAGCTTAGTTGCAAGCGGGGGGTACAATGAGCAGTTCTTC.

Here the CDR3 reads CASSLSGSIYEQYF. The CDR3 region has the DNA TGTGCCAGCAGCCTTAGCGGGAGTATCTACGAGCAGTACTTC. V gene TRBV28 combines with J gene TRBJ2-7; 9 nucleotides line up with TRBD2. CDR3 length equals 14 residues. Unmatched junction bases numbered 6, after V lost 6 bases and J lost 3 bases. CDR1 is MDHEN, CDR2 SYDVKM, per germline. Full variable domain (outside the CDR3, taken from reference TRBV28 and TRBJ2-7): DVKVTQSSRYLVKRTGEKVFLECVQDMDHENMFWYRQDPGLGLRLIYFSYDVKMKEKGDIPEGYSVSREKKERFSLILESASTNQTSMYLCASSLSGSIYEQYFGPGTRLTVT.

The rearrangement uses TRBV11-2 and TRBJ2-3, with D possibly being TRBD2 (6 bases). V gave up 4 bases and J gave up 2 bases, with 13 bases separating them. Germline loops: CDR1 SGHAT, CDR2 FQNNGV. The CDR3 is 15 residues long. CDR3 nucleotide sequence: TGTGCCAGCAGCTGGTCCGCGGGAAACACAGATACGCAGTATTTT. Encoded protein: CASSWSAGNTDTQYF.

The chain links TRBV7-2 to TRBJ2-7; 10 positions match TRBD2. The J segment lost 3 bases and the V segment lost 1 base, leaving 9 bases of the junction unmatched. Per the germline V gene, CDR1 is SGHTA and CDR2 is FQGNSA. This CDR3 has 17 residues. The CDR3 here is CASSLGPSGRAVYEQYF. For the CDR3, the DNA is TGTGCCAGCAGCTTAGGTCCCAGCGGGAGGGCGGTCTACGAGCAGTACTTC.

This clone was seen a few times. The chain joins TRBV5-1 to TRBJ1-1, with D tentatively TRBD1 (5 bases). Deletions cut 1 base from V and 0 bases from J, with 13 bases between. Germline V gene sequence: CDR1 SGHRS, CDR2 YFSETQ. The CDR3 covers 16 residues. The chain's CDR3 is CASSLIAGGVNTEAFF. For the CDR3, the DNA is TGCGCCAGCAGCTTGATTGCGGGAGGGGTGAACACTGAAGCTTTCTTT.

V usage is TRBV15 and J usage is TRBJ2-7; 9 nucleotides match TRBD1. This CDR3 region has 15 residues. V was pared by 3 bases and J by 0 bases, with 3 bases of the junction left unmatched. From germline, CDR1 is LNHNV and CDR2 YYDKDF (reference sequence). The CDR3 reads CATSRGQGPSYEQYF. The CDR3 DNA follows: TGTGCCACCAGCAGGGGACAGGGACCCTCCTACGAGCAGTACTTC.

This chain uses TRBV5-1 with TRBJ1-1; D remains ambiguous. Germline loops: CDR1 SGHRS, CDR2 YFSETQ. V gave up 0 bases and J gave up 6 bases, with 15 bases separating them. The CDR3 totals 15 residues. CDR3: CASSLAGYLGAEAFF. For the CDR3, the DNA is TGCGCCAGCAGCTTGGCCGGTTATCTGGGCGCTGAAGCTTTCTTT.

The chain combines TRBV5-1 with TRBJ2-1, with 11 positions matching TRBD2. CDR3 length: 15 amino acids. Germline V gene lookup returns CDR1 SGHRS and CDR2 YFSETQ. V was clipped by 4 bases and J by 3 bases; unmatched bases: 3. The CDR3: CASSELAGVYNEQFF. As DNA, the CDR3 is TGCGCCAGCAGCGAACTAGCGGGAGTCTACAATGAGCAGTTCTTC.

V usage is TRBV5-4 and J usage is TRBJ1-2; D is unclear. Germline CDR1 is SGHNT and CDR2 is YYREEE (reference sequence). Trimming stripped 1 base from V and 3 bases from J, with 10 bases between. This CDR3 comprises 14 residues. The CDR3 DNA sequence: TGTGCCAGCAGCTTGCTCCGCACGGACTATGGCTACACCTTC. Its protein product is CASSLLRTDYGYTF.

The chain carries TRBV11-3 and TRBJ1-1; no clear D. Trimming took off 1 base at V and 10 bases at J, with 7 bases between the two ends. Germline V gene lookup returns CDR1 SGHNT and CDR2 YENEEA. This CDR3 has 11 amino acids. The CDR3 DNA follows: TGTGCCAGCAGCTTAGGGCAGGCAGCTTTCTTT. Its protein is CASSLGQAAFF.

The chain combines TRBV30 with TRBJ2-7; TRBD2 aligns across 7 bases. The germline CDR1 and CDR2 sequences are GTSNPN and SVGIG (reference sequence). The length of the CDR3 is 12 residues. Unmatched junction bases numbered 5, after V lost 0 bases and J lost 9 bases. The CDR3 DNA sequence: TGTGCCTGGAGTGTGCGGGGGACTTGGCAGTACTTC. Protein sequence: CAWSVRGTWQYF.

The genes are TRBV11-3 and TRBJ2-1; 9 bases match TRBD2. The CDR3 contains 15 residues. J lost 10 bases, V lost 3 bases, and 10 bases had no gene match. In germline, CDR1 is SGHNT, CDR2 YENEEA. In DNA form, the CDR3 reads TGTGCCAGCAGCTTTGCGGGAGGGCCGCAGACGGAGCAGTTCTTC. This encodes CASSFAGGPQTEQFF.

The rearrangement links TRBV19 to TRBJ1-1; D is perhaps TRBD1 (5 bases). The CDR3 spans 13 residues. Trimming removed 6 bases from V and 4 bases from J, with 12 bases in between. The germline V gene encodes CDR1 LNHDA and CDR2 SQIVND (reference sequence). The CDR3 DNA is TGTGCCAGTAGGATCATGGGGGGCACTGAAGCTTTCTTT. Translation: CASRIMGGTEAFF.

The V and J genes are TRBV9 and TRBJ2-7; D call uncertain. The germline CDR1 and CDR2 sequences are SGDLS and YYNGEE. CDR3 length equals 14 residues. The germline V and J ends were trimmed by 0 bases and 2 bases, with 9 bases remaining between them. DNA of the CDR3: TGTGCCAGCAGCGTAGCTGCAGACACCTACGAGCAGTACTTC. Translating it yields CASSVAADTYEQYF.

The chain couples TRBV30 to TRBJ2-7; 13 positions agree with TRBD2. Germline lookup yields CDR1 GTSNPN and CDR2 SVGIG (reference sequence). J was trimmed by 4 bases and V by 0 bases; bases with no gene match: 0. This CDR3 spans 14 amino acids. The CDR3 loop reads CAWSVLAGGYEQYF. The CDR3 DNA reads TGTGCCTGGAGTGTACTAGCGGGAGGGTACGAGCAGTACTTC.

This chain links TRBV2 with TRBJ2-1; D is perhaps TRBD2 (6 bases). Trimming pared 7 bases from V and 5 bases from J, leaving 12 bases between. Germline lookup yields CDR1 SNHLY and CDR2 FYNNEI. CDR3 length: 13 amino acids. CDR3 sequence: CASKRLDHNEQFF. The CDR3 nucleotides read TGTGCCAGCAAGCGACTAGATCACAATGAGCAGTTCTTC.

The gene calls are TRBV7-2 and TRBJ1-1, with no clear D. In germline, CDR1 is SGHTA, CDR2 FQGNSA. The CDR3 loop spans 15 amino acids. The V and J ends lost 1 base and 6 bases respectively, with 15 bases between them. The CDR3 region is CASSLVLNGNPEAFF. As DNA, the CDR3 is TGTGCCAGCAGCTTAGTTTTAAACGGGAATCCTGAAGCTTTCTTT.

This chain joins TRBV5-1 and TRBJ2-2; 7 bases line up with TRBD1. Per the germline V gene, CDR1 is SGHRS and CDR2 is YFSETQ. Losses at the gene ends were 0 bases for V and 3 bases for J; bases not matched to a gene: 2. CDR3 length: 15 residues. In DNA, the CDR3 is TGCGCCAGCAGCTTGGCAGGGGGAGACACCGGGGAGCTGTTTTTT. It translates to CASSLAGGDTGELFF. The variable domain in full, with the rest retrieved from reference TRBV5-1 and TRBJ2-2, is KAGVTQTPRYLIKTRGQQVTLSCSPISGHRSVSWYQQTPGQGLQFLFEYFSETQRNKGNFPGRFSGRQFSNSRSEMNVSTLELGDSALYLCASSLAGGDTGELFFGEGSRLTVL.

J is TRBJ1-2 and V is TRBV6-6, with D perhaps matching TRBD1 (6 bases). The V gene's germline CDR1 is MNHNY and CDR2 SVGAGI (reference sequence). V lost 5 bases and J 5 bases, leaving 12 bases between the germline ends. This CDR3 is 13 amino acids long. The CDR3 DNA sequence: TGTGCCAGCAGTCCTCACAGGGAATATGGCTACACCTTC. Translation: CASSPHREYGYTF.

This chain uses TRBV5-4 with TRBJ1-3; 8 bases line up with TRBD1. This CDR3 region has 18 residues. Germline V CDR1 and CDR2: SGHNT, YYREEE (reference sequence). The ends lost 5 bases at V and 0 bases at J; junction bases unmatched: 13. The CDR3 reads CASSPDRASNSSGNTIYF. In nucleotides, the CDR3 is TGTGCCAGCAGTCCGGACAGGGCATCCAATAGCTCTGGAAACACCATATATTTT. Full variable domain (remainder filled in from reference TRBV5-4 and TRBJ1-3): ETGVTQSPTHLIKTRGQQVTLRCSSQSGHNTVSWYQQALGQGPQFIFQYYREEENGRGNFPPRFSGLQFPNYSSELNVNALELDDSALYLCASSPDRASNSSGNTIYFGEGSWLTVV.